Each of the 8 T cell receptor beta chains below was sequenced from the same sample in a study of cytomegalovirus exposure and HLA in healthy donors. PCR employed 60 Vbeta and 13 Jbeta primers. Sequencing used immunoSEQ multiplex PCR; TCRdb keeps in-frame clones, though not all of them. The table lists about 96,000 clones. The sample taken for sequencing was PBMCs. The receptor set was obtained from a woman in her 30s in good health and CMV-seronegative.

The genes are TRBV9 and TRBJ2-1; TRBD1 aligns across 7 bases. Germline V lookup: CDR1 SGDLS, CDR2 YYNGEE. CDR3 length equals 15 residues. Trimming took 0 bases from V and 7 from J; bases not matched to a gene: 7. The DNA of the CDR3 is TGTGCCAGCAGCGTAGGAGGGGGCAGTGTTAATGAGCAGTTCTTC. Translation gives CASSVGGGSVNEQFF.

The chain couples TRBV5-1 to TRBJ2-3; a weak D match, TRBD1 (6 bases). This CDR3 is 14 amino acids long. V lost 6 bases to trimming and J lost 0 bases, with 11 bases between them. Germline values: CDR1 SGHRS, CDR2 YFSETQ. The CDR3 DNA sequence: TGCGCCAGCACCGGAACAGGGAGCACAGATACGCAGTATTTT. It codes for CASTGTGSTDTQYF. Combining the CDR3 with reference TRBV5-1 and TRBJ2-3 gives the whole variable domain KAGVTQTPRYLIKTRGQQVTLSCSPISGHRSVSWYQQTPGQGLQFLFEYFSETQRNKGNFPGRFSGRQFSNSRSEMNVSTLELGDSALYLCASTGTGSTDTQYFGPGTRLTVL.

The V and J genes are TRBV7-2 and TRBJ2-5; TRBD2 agrees at 11 bases. TRBJ2-7 matches the DNA end more closely, so the J call is doubtful. CDR3 length: 17 residues. Germline V gives CDR1 SGHTA, CDR2 FQGNSA. CDR3 nucleotide sequence: TGTGCCAGCAGCCCCCGGCCGGGTAGCGGGGGGGCCGGCGAGCAGTACTTC. It translates to CASSPRPGSGGAGEQYF.

This chain uses TRBV7-3 with TRBJ2-6; TRBD2 agrees at 7 bases. The CDR3 loop spans 17 amino acids. Germline V gene lookup returns CDR1 SGHTA and CDR2 FQGTGA. The junction had 6 bases not matched to a gene; V was cut back by 4 bases and J by 0 bases. The CDR3 reads CASSWGRDGSGANVLTF. The CDR3 DNA follows: TGTGCCAGCAGCTGGGGGAGGGACGGCTCTGGGGCCAACGTCCTGACTTTC.

The chain recombines TRBV5-1 with TRBJ2-2; TRBD1 matches 7 bases. This CDR3 is 16 amino acids long. The germline gives CDR1 SGHRS, CDR2 YFSETQ. V lost 0 bases to trimming and J lost 1 base; unmatched junction nucleotides: 3. This chain's CDR3 is CASSLDRQGNTGELFF. CDR3 bases: TGCGCCAGCAGCTTGGATCGACAGGGGAACACCGGGGAGCTGTTTTTT. Complete variable domain (other parts from reference TRBV5-1 and TRBJ2-2): KAGVTQTPRYLIKTRGQQVTLSCSPISGHRSVSWYQQTPGQGLQFLFEYFSETQRNKGNFPGRFSGRQFSNSRSEMNVSTLELGDSALYLCASSLDRQGNTGELFFGEGSRLTVL.

The chain links TRBV27 to TRBJ1-1; perhaps TRBD1 as D (6 bases). CDR1 MNHEY and CDR2 SMNVEV come from the germline V gene (reference sequence). V was pared by 7 bases and J by 2 bases, with 20 bases between. CDR3 length: 16 amino acids. As DNA, the CDR3 is TGTGCCAGCATTCCCGGGACAACCTTTTTTAACACTGAAGCTTTCTTT. This encodes CASIPGTTFFNTEAFF.

The rearrangement uses TRBV28 and TRBJ2-5, with 7 bases identical to TRBD2. The J call may be incorrect, as the DNA end agrees better with TRBJ2-7. The CDR3 covers 13 residues. Germline V lookup: CDR1 MDHEN, CDR2 SYDVKM. The CDR3 is CASSYSGRNEQYF. The CDR3, as DNA: TGTGCCAGCAGTTATAGCGGGCGCAACGAGCAGTACTTC.

V usage is TRBV27 and J usage is TRBJ1-6; 7 bases fit TRBD1. V lost 7 bases and J lost 10; bases outside the gene matches: 10. The CDR3 contains 14 residues. From germline, CDR1 is MNHEY and CDR2 SMNVEV (reference sequence). The CDR3 here is CASMVTGPESPLHF. The CDR3 DNA sequence: TGTGCCAGCATGGTGACAGGGCCTGAGTCACCCCTCCACTTT.